This T cell receptor beta chain was recorded in a study of OX40 agonist ivuxolimab in advanced cancers. Study-wide context: The patients' treatment was ivuxolimab, an agonistic anti-OX40 (CD134) antibody. Those treated in dose escalation had hepatocellular carcinoma, melanoma, renal cell cancer or head and neck cancer. Whole-study results and caveats: Expanded clones tended on average to be more numerous among CD8+ T cells than CD4+.

Generated by immunoSEQ multiplex PCR, the TCRdb table keeps only in-frame clones and is missing some. The table includes approximately 100,000 clones, about nine tenths detected once. This clone was found once. Its antigen remains unidentified. V was clipped by 5 bases and J by 8 bases; unmatched bases: 15. The CDR3 runs 17 residues. The V gene's germline CDR1 is LNHDA and CDR2 SQIVND (reference sequence). The V gene is TRBV19, the J gene TRBJ2-1; 10 positions agree with TRBD2. The sample in question was CD4+ or CD8+ T cells sorted from blood, obtained in a trial of the OX40 agonist ivuxolimab. This TCR was recovered from an adult with an advanced solid tumor such as melanoma, head and neck, liver or kidney cancer. CDR3 DNA sequence: TGTGCCAGTAGTTCCCCCTTACTAGCGGGGAATCTTGATGAGCAGTTCTTC. Encoded protein: CASSSPLLAGNLDEQFF.